This T cell receptor (beta chain) was found in a study of T cells expressing NK-cell markers. This CDR3 contains 12 residues. From the 5' RACE reads, TCRdb lists one entry per CDR3 protein and no DNA. This sample carries approximately 550,000 distinct CDR3 sequences, with approximately 3.5% going to the ten biggest clones. Sequenced: blood T cells: a sorted CD56 or NKG2C T cell subset, CD4+ or CD8+ T cells, or bulk PBMC T cells (not recorded which). J is TRBJ2-4 and V is TRBV12-3 or TRBV12-4; TCRdb reports TRBD1, a call that lacks DNA to check it against. This clonotype was sampled from a man aged 18 to 29 in good health. The CDR3 region is CASSSREHIQYF.